This TCR beta chain was recovered during a study of blood T cell repertoires in COVID-19. Study-level background: Samples of COVID-19 (acute and convalescent) were obtained from the United States, Italy and Spain. The analysed material was cDNA or gDNA that came from T cells, B-cell-depleted T cells, or PBMCs.

Per the authors' pipeline: Amplified reference gene primers provided the basis for estimating nucleated cell counts. Repertoires were generated with immunoSEQ multiplex PCR, while TCRdb's copy carries only in-frame clones and drops some. V and J calls and clone size are as listed in that table; D and trimming were resolved from the DNA. The sample yields some 250,000 clones, about nine tenths seen once. Germline CDR1 SEHNR, CDR2 FQNEAQ (reference sequence). V shed 1 base and J 0 bases; nucleotides not matched to a gene: 5. The CDR3 is made up of 16 amino acids. The chain combines TRBV7-9 with TRBJ1-2, with 7 nucleotides matching TRBD1. This sequence was found in a man aged 30-40 years who had recovered from COVID-19. Sequenced material: peripheral blood. CDR3 amino acids: CASSLERDSPNYGYTF. DNA of the CDR3: TGTGCCAGCAGCTTAGAAAGGGACAGCCCTAACTATGGCTACACCTTC.